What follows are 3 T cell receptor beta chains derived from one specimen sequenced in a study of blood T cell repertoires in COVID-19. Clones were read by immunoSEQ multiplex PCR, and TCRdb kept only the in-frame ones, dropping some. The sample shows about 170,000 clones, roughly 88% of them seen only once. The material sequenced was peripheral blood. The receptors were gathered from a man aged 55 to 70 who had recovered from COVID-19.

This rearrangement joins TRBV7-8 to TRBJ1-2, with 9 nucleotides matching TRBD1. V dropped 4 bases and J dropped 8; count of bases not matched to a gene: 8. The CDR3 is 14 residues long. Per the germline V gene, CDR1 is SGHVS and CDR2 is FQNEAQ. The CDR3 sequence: CASSWTRTGEGYTF. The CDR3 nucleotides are TGTGCCAGCAGCTGGACCCGGACAGGGGAAGGCTACACCTTC.

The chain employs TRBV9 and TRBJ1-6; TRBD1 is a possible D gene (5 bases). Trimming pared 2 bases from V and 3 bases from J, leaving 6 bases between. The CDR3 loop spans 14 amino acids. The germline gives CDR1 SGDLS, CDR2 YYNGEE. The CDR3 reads CASSVGLYNSPLHF. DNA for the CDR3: TGTGCCAGCAGCGTGGGACTCTATAATTCACCCCTCCACTTT.

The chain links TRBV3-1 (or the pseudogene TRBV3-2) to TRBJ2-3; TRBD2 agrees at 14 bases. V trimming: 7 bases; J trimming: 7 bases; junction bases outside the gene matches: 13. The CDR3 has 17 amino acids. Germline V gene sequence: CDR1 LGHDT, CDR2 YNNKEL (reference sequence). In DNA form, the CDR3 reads TGTGCCAGCACCCCGACTAGCGGGGGGGCCGAGGGAAATACGCAGTATTTT. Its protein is CASTPTSGGAEGNTQYF.